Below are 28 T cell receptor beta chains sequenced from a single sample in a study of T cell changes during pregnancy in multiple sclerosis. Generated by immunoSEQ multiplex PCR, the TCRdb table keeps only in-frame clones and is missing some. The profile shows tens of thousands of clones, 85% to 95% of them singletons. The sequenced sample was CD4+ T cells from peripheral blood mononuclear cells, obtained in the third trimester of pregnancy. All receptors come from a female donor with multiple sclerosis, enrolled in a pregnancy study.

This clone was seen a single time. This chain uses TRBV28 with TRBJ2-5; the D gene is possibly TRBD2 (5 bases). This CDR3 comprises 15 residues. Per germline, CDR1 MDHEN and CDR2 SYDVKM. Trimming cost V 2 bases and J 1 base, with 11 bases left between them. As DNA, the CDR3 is TGTGCCAGCAGTTTAGAGGGCTTGGGCCAAGAGACCCAGTACTTC. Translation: CASSLEGLGQETQYF.

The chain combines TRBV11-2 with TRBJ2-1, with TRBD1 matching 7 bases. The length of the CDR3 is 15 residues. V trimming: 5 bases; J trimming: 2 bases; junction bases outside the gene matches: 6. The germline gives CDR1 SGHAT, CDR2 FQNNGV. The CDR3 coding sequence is TGTGCCAGCAGCCCCCGGCAGGGGGCCTACAATGAGCAGTTCTTC. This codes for CASSPRQGAYNEQFF.

Written as DNA, the CDR3 is TGTGCCTGGAGTGTGGTAGATAGCAATCAGCCCCAGCATTTT. It encodes CAWSVVDSNQPQHF. V is TRBV30 and J is TRBJ1-5; no clear D. The CDR3 sequence is 14 residues long. The V end was cut by 0 bases, the J end by 0 bases, with 6 bases between. The germline CDR1 and CDR2 sequences are GTSNPN and SVGIG (reference sequence).

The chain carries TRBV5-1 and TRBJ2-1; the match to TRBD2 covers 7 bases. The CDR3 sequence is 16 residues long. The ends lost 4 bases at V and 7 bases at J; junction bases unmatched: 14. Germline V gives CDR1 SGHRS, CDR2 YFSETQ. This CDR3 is CASSPPLRGLPNEQFF. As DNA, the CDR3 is TGCGCCAGCAGCCCTCCCTTGCGGGGGTTGCCGAATGAGCAGTTCTTC.

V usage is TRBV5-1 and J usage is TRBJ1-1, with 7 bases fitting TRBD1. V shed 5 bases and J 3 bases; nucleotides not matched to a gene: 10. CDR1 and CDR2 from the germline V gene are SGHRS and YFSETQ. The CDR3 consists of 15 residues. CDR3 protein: CASSQYRGGDTEAFF. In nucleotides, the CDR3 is TGCGCCAGCAGTCAATACAGGGGAGGAGACACTGAAGCTTTCTTT.

The CDR3 nucleotides read TGCAGCGTTCCGACCCGGACAGGGGCCCCTTATGGCTACACCTTC. This gives the protein CSVPTRTGAPYGYTF. The rearrangement joins TRBV29-1 to TRBJ1-2, with 9 bases that match TRBD1. The germline V gene encodes CDR1 SQVTM and CDR2 ANQGSEA. This CDR3 region has 15 residues. The ends lost 5 bases at V and 5 bases at J; junction bases unmatched: 12. The full variable domain, its missing parts supplied by reference TRBV29-1 and TRBJ1-2, is SAVISQKPSRDICQRGTSLTIQCQVDSQVTMMFWYRQQPGQSLTLIATANQGSEATYESGFVIDKFPISRPNLTFSTLTVSNMSPEDSSIYLCSVPTRTGAPYGYTFGSGTRLTVV.

The CDR3 DNA is TGTGCCAGCAGTTTCCGGACTAGCGGGAGGAGCAATGAGCAGTTCTTC. It codes for CASSFRTSGRSNEQFF. The gene calls are TRBV6-5 and TRBJ2-1, with 14 bases matching TRBD2. Germline V lookup: CDR1 MNHEY, CDR2 SVGAGI. The V and J ends lost 4 bases and 6 bases, in that order; junction bases with no gene match: 5. This CDR3 has 16 residues.

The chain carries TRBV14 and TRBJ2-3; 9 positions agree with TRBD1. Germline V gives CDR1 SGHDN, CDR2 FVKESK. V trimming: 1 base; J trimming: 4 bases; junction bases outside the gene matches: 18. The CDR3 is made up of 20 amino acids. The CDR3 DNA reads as TGTGCCAGCAGCCAAGTGACTTCTGACCGACAGGGGGGTTTACCAGATACGCAGTATTTT. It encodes CASSQVTSDRQGGLPDTQYF.

The CDR3 sequence: CASSLGTGYYEQYF. In DNA form, the CDR3 reads TGTGCCAGCAGCCTTGGGACAGGCTACTACGAGCAGTACTTC. This chain joins TRBV21-1 and TRBJ2-7; the DNA was not compared with TRBD1, the D call given in the table. TRBV21-1 is designated a pseudogene. This CDR3 comprises 14 residues.

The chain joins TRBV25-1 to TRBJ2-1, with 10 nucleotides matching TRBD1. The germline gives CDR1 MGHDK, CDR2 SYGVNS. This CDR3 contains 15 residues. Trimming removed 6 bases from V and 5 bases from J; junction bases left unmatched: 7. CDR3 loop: CASSVGTGDHNEQFF. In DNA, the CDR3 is TGTGCCAGCAGCGTAGGGACAGGGGACCACAATGAGCAGTTCTTC.

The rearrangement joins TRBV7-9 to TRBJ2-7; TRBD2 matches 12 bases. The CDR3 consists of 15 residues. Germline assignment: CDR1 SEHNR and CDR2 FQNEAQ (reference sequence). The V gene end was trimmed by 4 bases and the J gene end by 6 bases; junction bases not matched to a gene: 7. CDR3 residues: CASSSRLAGVGEQYF. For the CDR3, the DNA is TGTGCCAGCAGCTCCAGACTAGCGGGAGTAGGCGAGCAGTACTTC. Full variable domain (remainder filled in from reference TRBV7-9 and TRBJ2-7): DTGVSQNPRHKITKRGQNVTFRCDPISEHNRLYWYRQTLGQGPEFLTYFQNEAQLEKSRLLSDRFSAERPKGSFSTLEIQRTEQGDSAMYLCASSSRLAGVGEQYFGPGTRLTVT.

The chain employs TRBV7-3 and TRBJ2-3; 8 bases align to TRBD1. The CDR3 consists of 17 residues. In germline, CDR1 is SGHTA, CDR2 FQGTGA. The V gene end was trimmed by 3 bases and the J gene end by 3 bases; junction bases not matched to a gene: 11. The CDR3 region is CASSFGRGRGWTDTQYF. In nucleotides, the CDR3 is TGTGCCAGCAGCTTCGGCAGGGGGCGCGGGTGGACAGATACGCAGTATTTT.

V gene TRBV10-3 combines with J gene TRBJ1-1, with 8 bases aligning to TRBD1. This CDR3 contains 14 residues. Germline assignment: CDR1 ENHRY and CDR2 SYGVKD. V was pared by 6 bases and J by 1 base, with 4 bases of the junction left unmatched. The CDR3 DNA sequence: TGTGCCATCAGGGGGGACAGGCCGAACACTGAAGCTTTCTTT. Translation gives CAIRGDRPNTEAFF.

CDR3 coding DNA: TGTGCCAGCAGTTACCGAGCCTCCTCCTACGAGCAGTACTTC. It translates to CASSYRASSYEQYF. The J gene is TRBJ2-7, the V gene TRBV6-5; no definite D call. The CDR3 loop spans 14 amino acids. V was trimmed by 2 bases and J by 0 bases, leaving 8 bases between them. The germline gives CDR1 MNHEY, CDR2 SVGAGI.

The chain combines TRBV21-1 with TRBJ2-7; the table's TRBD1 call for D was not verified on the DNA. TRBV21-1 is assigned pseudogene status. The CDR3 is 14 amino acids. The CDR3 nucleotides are TGTGCCAGCAGCAAAGAAGACAGGGAGCCCGAGCAGTACTTC. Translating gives CASSKEDREPEQYF.

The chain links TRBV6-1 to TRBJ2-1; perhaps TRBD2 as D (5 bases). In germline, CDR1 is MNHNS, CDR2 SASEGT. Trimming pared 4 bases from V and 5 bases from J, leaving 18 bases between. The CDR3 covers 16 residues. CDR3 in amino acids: CASSVAGAFGNNEQFF. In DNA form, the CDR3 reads TGTGCCAGCAGTGTCGCCGGAGCATTCGGGAACAATGAGCAGTTCTTC.

The CDR3 loop reads CASSRRTSGSIGTDTQYF. CDR3 bases: TGCGCCAGCAGTCGTCGGACTAGCGGGAGTATCGGCACAGATACGCAGTATTTT. The chain has TRBV23-1 and TRBJ2-3; 13 bases agree with TRBD2. TRBV23-1 is treated as an ORF (open reading frame) with a function not yet certain. With V trimmed by 4 bases and J by 1 base, 8 bases remained unmatched. This CDR3 has 18 amino acids.

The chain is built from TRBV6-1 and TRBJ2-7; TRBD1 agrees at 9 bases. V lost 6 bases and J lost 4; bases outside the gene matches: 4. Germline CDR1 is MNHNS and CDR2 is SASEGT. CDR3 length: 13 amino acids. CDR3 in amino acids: CASRDRGRYEQYF. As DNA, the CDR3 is TGTGCCAGCAGGGACAGGGGTAGATACGAGCAGTACTTC.

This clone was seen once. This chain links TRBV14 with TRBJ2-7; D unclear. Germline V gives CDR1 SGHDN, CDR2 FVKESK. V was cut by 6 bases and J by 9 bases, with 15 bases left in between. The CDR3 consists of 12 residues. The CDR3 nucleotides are TGTGCCAGCAGTCCGGTTGGTGGTGTGCAGTACTTC. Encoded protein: CASSPVGGVQYF.

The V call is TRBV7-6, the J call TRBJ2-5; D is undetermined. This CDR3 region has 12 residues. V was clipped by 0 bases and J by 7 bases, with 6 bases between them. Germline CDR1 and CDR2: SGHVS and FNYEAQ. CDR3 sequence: CASSLATGTQYF. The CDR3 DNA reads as TGTGCCAGCAGCTTAGCAACCGGGACCCAGTACTTC. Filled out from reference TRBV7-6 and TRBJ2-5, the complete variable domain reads GAGVSQSPRYKVTKRGQDVALRCDPISGHVSLYWYRQALGQGPEFLTYFNYEAQQDKSGLPNDRFSAERPEGSISTLTIQRTEQRDSAMYRCASSLATGTQYFGPGTRLLVL.

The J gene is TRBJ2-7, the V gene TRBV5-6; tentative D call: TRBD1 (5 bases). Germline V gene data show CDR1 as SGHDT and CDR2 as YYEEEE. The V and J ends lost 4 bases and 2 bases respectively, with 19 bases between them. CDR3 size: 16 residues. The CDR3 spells CASSGSRVSRAYEQYF. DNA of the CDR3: TGTGCCAGCAGCGGATCCAGGGTCTCCAGGGCCTACGAGCAGTACTTC.

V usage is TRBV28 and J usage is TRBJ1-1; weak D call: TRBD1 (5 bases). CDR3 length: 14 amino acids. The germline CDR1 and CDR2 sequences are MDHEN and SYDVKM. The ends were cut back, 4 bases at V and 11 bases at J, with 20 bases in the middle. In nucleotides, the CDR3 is TGTGCCAGCAGTTGGCCTACGGCCATCGGGGGGGCTTTCTTT. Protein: CASSWPTAIGGAFF.

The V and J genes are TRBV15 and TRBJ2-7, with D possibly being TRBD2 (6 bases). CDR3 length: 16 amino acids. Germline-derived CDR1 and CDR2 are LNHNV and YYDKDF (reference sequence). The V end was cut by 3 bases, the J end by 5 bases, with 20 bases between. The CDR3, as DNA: TGTGCCACCAGCAGTAGTGGGGGACTCGTAAGGGACGAGCAGTACTTC. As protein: CATSSSGGLVRDEQYF.

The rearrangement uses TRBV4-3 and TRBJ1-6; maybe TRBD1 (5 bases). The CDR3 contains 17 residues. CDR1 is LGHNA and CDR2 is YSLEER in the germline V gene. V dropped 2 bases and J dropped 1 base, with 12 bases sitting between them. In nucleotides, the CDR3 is TGCGCCAGCAGCCAACTATCCACAGGATCCTATAATTCACCCCTCCACTTT. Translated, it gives CASSQLSTGSYNSPLHF.

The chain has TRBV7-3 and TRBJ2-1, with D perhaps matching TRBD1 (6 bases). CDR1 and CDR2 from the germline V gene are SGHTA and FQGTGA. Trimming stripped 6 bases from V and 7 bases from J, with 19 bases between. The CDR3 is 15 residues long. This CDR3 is CASSPGAPPGNEQFF. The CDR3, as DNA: TGTGCCAGCAGTCCAGGGGCCCCTCCGGGTAATGAGCAGTTCTTC.

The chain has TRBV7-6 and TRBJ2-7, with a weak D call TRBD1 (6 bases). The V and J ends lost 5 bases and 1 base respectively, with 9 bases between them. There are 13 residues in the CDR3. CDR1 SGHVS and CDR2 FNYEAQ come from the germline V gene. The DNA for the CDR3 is TGTGCCAGCAGCAAAGGACAGTCCTACGAGCAGTACTTC. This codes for CASSKGQSYEQYF.

The DNA for the CDR3 is TGTGCCAGCAGCTTGAGGCGTGAGCAGTTCTTC. It encodes CASSLRREQFF. The gene calls are TRBV7-2 and TRBJ2-1; the D is unclear. Germline CDR1 reads SGHTA; CDR2 reads FQGNSA. CDR3 length: 11 residues. Trimming removed 3 bases at V and 9 bases at J, with 6 bases between.

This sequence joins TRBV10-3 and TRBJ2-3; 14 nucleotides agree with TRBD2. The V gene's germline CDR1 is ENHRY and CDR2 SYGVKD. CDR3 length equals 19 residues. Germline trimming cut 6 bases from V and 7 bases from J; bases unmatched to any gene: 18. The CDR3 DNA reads TGTGCCATCAGCCCCAGGTTCGGGACTAGCGGGAGCGAAGAAAATACGCAGTATTTT. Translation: CAISPRFGTSGSEENTQYF.